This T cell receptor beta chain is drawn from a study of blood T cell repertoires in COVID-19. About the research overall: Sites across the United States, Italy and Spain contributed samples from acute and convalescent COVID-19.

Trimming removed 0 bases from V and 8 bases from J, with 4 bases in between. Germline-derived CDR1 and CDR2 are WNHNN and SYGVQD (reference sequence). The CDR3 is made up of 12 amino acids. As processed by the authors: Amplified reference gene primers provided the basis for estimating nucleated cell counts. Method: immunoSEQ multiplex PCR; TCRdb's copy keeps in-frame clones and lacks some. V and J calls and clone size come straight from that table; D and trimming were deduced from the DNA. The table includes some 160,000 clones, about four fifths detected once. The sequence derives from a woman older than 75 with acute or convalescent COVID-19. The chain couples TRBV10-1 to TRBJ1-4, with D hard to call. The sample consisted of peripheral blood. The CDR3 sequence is CASSESAEKLFF. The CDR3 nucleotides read TGCGCCAGCAGTGAGTCGGCCGAAAAACTGTTTTTT.